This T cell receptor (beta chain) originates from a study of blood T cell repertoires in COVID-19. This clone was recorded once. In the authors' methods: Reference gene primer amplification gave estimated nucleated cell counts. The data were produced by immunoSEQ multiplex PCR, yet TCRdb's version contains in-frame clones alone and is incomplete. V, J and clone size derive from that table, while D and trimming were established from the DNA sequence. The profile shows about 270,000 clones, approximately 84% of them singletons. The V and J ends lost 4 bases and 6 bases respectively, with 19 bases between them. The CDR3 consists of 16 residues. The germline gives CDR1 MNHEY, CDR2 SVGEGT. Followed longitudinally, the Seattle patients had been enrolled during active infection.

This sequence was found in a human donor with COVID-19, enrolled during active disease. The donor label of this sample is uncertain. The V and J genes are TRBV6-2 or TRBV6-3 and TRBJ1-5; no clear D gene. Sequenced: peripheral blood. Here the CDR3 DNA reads TGTGCCAGCAGTTCCCGGGAGGCGGGGTACGGTCAGCCCCAGCATTTT. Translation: CASSSREAGYGQPQHF.